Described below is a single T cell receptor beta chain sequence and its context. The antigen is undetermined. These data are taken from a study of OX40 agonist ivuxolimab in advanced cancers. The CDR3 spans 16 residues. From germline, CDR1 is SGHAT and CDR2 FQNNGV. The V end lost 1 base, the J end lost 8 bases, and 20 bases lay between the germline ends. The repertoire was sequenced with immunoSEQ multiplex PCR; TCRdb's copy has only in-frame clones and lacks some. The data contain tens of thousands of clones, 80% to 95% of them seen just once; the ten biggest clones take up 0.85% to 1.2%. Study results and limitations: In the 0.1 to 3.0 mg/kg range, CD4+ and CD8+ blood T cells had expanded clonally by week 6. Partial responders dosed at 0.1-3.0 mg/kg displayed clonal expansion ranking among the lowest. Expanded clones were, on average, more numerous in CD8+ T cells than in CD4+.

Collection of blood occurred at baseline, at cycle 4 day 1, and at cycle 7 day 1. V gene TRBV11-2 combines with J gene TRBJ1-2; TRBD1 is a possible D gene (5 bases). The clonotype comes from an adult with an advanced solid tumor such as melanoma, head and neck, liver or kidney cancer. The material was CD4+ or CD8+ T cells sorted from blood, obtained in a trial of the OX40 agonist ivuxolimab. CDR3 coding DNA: TGTGCCAGCAGCTTAGTATCCTGGGGGGGGTATGAGGGCTACACCTTC. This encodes CASSLVSWGGYEGYTF. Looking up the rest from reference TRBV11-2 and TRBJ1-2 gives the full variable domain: EAGVAQSPRYKIIEKRQSVAFWCNPISGHATLYWYQQILGQGPKLLIQFQNNGVVDDSQLPKDRFSAERLKGVDSTLKIQPAKLEDSAVYLCASSLVSWGGYEGYTFGSGTRLTVV.